The rows below give T cell receptor beta chains drawn from one sample of a study of CD8 T cells in ankylosing spondylitis. Using its own MiXCR run on the 5' RACE reads, TCRdb lists one record per CDR3 protein. This sample yields about 250,000 distinct CDR3 sequences, of which 32% are seen a single time; around 4% belongs to the top ten. Material: blood, either unsorted or a sorted T cell fraction (not recorded which). The receptors derive from a male donor with ankylosing spondylitis or in good health (not recorded which). CDR3s include the opening cysteine and the closing phenylalanine or tryptophan. D genes are given only for firm matches. Size is stated for part of the rows, as once, few or many counts, or as a class when the clone is expanded.

v_call: TRBV18
j_call: TRBJ2-3
clone_size: NA
d_call: NA
cdr3_nt: TGTGCCAGCTCACCGCTACTTGGGGCGTTAGATACGCAGTATTTT
cdr3_aa: CASSPLLGALDTQYF

v_call: TRBV4-1
j_call: TRBJ2-5
clone_size: NA
d_call: NA
cdr3_nt: TGCGCCAGCAGCCAAGTCCTCGGGAACCTCCAAGAGACCCAGTACTTC
cdr3_aa: CASSQVLGNLQETQYF

v_call: TRBV7-8
j_call: TRBJ2-1
clone_size: NA
d_call: TRBD2
cdr3_nt: TGTGCCAGCAGCCAACTAGCGGGGGGGCATAATGAGCAGTTCTTC
cdr3_aa: CASSQLAGGHNEQFF

v_call: TRBV7-6
j_call: TRBJ2-7
clone_size: NA
d_call: NA
cdr3_nt: TGTGCCAGCAGCTTAGAGTCGCCACACGAGCAGTACTTC
cdr3_aa: CASSLESPHEQYF

v_call: TRBV6-1
j_call: TRBJ1-1
clone_size: NA
d_call: NA
cdr3_nt: TGTGCCAGCAGTGCTTGGACAGCGACTTACACTGAAGCTTTCTTT
cdr3_aa: CASSAWTATYTEAFF

v_call: TRBV6-2/TRBV6-3
j_call: TRBJ1-5
clone_size: NA
d_call: NA
cdr3_nt: TGTGCCAGCAGTTATTTGGGGGTGGCTCAGCCCCAGCATTTT
cdr3_aa: CASSYLGVAQPQHF

v_call: TRBV13
j_call: TRBJ2-1
clone_size: few
d_call: NA
cdr3_nt: TGTGCCAGCAGCTTAGGGGGGTTACCGCAGTTCTTC
cdr3_aa: CASSLGGLPQFF

v_call: TRBV5-1
j_call: TRBJ2-7
clone_size: NA
d_call: NA
cdr3_nt: TGCGCCAGCAGCTTGTATTCCAGCTCCTACGAGCAGTACTTC
cdr3_aa: CASSLYSSSYEQYF

v_call: TRBV11-1
j_call: TRBJ2-7
clone_size: few
d_call: NA
cdr3_nt: TGTGCCAGCAGCACGGACACCGAGCAGTACTTC
cdr3_aa: CASSTDTEQYF

v_call: TRBV29-1
j_call: TRBJ2-1
clone_size: NA
d_call: NA
cdr3_nt: TGCAGCGCCCTGGGGGGGGCTCGTCCCAATGACCAGTTCTTC
cdr3_aa: CSALGGARPNDQFF

v_call: TRBV2
j_call: TRBJ2-3
clone_size: NA
d_call: NA
cdr3_nt: TGTGCCAGCAAATTAGGGGATACGCAGTATTTT
cdr3_aa: CASKLGDTQYF

v_call: TRBV18
j_call: TRBJ2-3
clone_size: few
d_call: TRBD1
cdr3_nt: TGTGCCAGCTCACCACCCGACAGGGGTGCAGATACGCAGTATTTT
cdr3_aa: CASSPPDRGADTQYF

v_call: TRBV27
j_call: TRBJ2-7
clone_size: few
d_call: TRBD2
cdr3_nt: TGTGCCAGCATGAGACTAGCGGGGGGGCAAGAGCAGTACTTC
cdr3_aa: CASMRLAGGQEQYF

v_call: TRBV20-1
j_call: TRBJ1-5
clone_size: few
d_call: NA
cdr3_nt: TGCAGTGCTAGTTGGGGGTTCGGTAATCAGCCCCAGCATTTT
cdr3_aa: CSASWGFGNQPQHF

v_call: TRBV5-1
j_call: TRBJ2-1
clone_size: NA
d_call: NA
cdr3_nt: TGCGCCAGCAGCCCTTCCAAGAATGAGCAGTTCTTC
cdr3_aa: CASSPSKNEQFF

v_call: TRBV20-1
j_call: TRBJ2-1
clone_size: NA
d_call: TRBD1
cdr3_nt: TGCAGTGCTAGGGGACAGGGGGCTGACAATGAGCAGTTCTTC
cdr3_aa: CSARGQGADNEQFF

v_call: TRBV20-1
j_call: TRBJ1-3
clone_size: NA
d_call: NA
cdr3_nt: TGCAGTGCTAGAGATCAAGGGCAATCTGGAAACACCATATATTTT
cdr3_aa: CSARDQGQSGNTIYF

v_call: TRBV20-1
j_call: TRBJ1-3
clone_size: NA
d_call: NA
cdr3_nt: TGCAGTGCTAGAGATTTCAGGGAACTCTCTGGAAACACCATATATTTT
cdr3_aa: CSARDFRELSGNTIYF

v_call: TRBV28
j_call: TRBJ2-7
clone_size: few
d_call: TRBD1
cdr3_nt: TGTGCCAGCAGCCCCGGACAGGCAAGCTCCTACGAGCAGTACTTC
cdr3_aa: CASSPGQASSYEQYF

v_call: TRBV5-4
j_call: TRBJ2-6
clone_size: few
d_call: TRBD1
cdr3_nt: TGTGCCAGCAGCTCACGACGGGACAGGGCGTCAATAACAACTGGGGCCAACGTCCTGACTTTC
cdr3_aa: CASSSRRDRASITTGANVLTF

v_call: TRBV20-1
j_call: TRBJ2-5
clone_size: NA
d_call: TRBD1
cdr3_nt: TGCAGTGCTAGCCGCCCGGCAGGGGGACAAGAGACCCAGTACTTC
cdr3_aa: CSASRPAGGQETQYF

v_call: TRBV20-1
j_call: TRBJ2-6
clone_size: NA
d_call: NA
cdr3_nt: TGCAGTGCCCTTACAGGCTCTGGGGCCAACGTCCTGACTTTC
cdr3_aa: CSALTGSGANVLTF

v_call: TRBV7-3
j_call: TRBJ1-6
clone_size: few
d_call: TRBD1
cdr3_nt: TGTGCCAGCAGCTTATCAGGGGGTTCACCCCTCCACTTT
cdr3_aa: CASSLSGGSPLHF

v_call: TRBV5-1
j_call: TRBJ1-3
clone_size: NA
d_call: NA
cdr3_nt: TGCGCCAGCAGCTCGGTGGGGGGAAACACCATATATTTT
cdr3_aa: CASSSVGGNTIYF

v_call: TRBV7-8
j_call: TRBJ2-1
clone_size: NA
d_call: NA
cdr3_nt: TGTGCCAGCAGTCAGGTGGATGAGCAGTTCTTC
cdr3_aa: CASSQVDEQFF

v_call: TRBV11-2
j_call: TRBJ1-4
clone_size: NA
d_call: NA
cdr3_nt: TGTGCCAGCAGCTACACCCAGGGGTCGAATGAAAAACTGTTTTTT
cdr3_aa: CASSYTQGSNEKLFF

v_call: TRBV10-3
j_call: TRBJ2-7
clone_size: NA
d_call: TRBD2
cdr3_nt: TGTGCCATCAGTGCAACTAGCGGGGTTGCCTACGAGCAGTACTTC
cdr3_aa: CAISATSGVAYEQYF

v_call: TRBV2
j_call: TRBJ2-1
clone_size: few
d_call: TRBD1
cdr3_nt: TGTGCCAGCAGCCCGGGGCAGGGGGCCCCTAGTGGTGAGCAGTTCTTC
cdr3_aa: CASSPGQGAPSGEQFF

v_call: TRBV12-3/TRBV12-4
j_call: TRBJ2-1
clone_size: NA
d_call: TRBD2
cdr3_nt: TGTGCCAGCAGTGGATTTAGCGGGGGACAGCAGTTCTTC
cdr3_aa: CASSGFSGGQQFF

v_call: TRBV20-1
j_call: TRBJ1-1
clone_size: NA
d_call: TRBD1
cdr3_nt: TGCAGGGGACAGGGAAGTCTTGAAGCTTTCTTT
cdr3_aa: CRGQGSLEAFF

v_call: TRBV7-9
j_call: TRBJ2-7
clone_size: NA
d_call: TRBD1
cdr3_nt: TGTGCCAGCAGCGAGGGACAGGGTCTACCGGGGCAGTACTTC
cdr3_aa: CASSEGQGLPGQYF

v_call: TRBV3-1
j_call: TRBJ2-3
clone_size: few
d_call: NA
cdr3_nt: TGTGCCAGCAGCCAAGATGAGGCAGATACGCAGTATTTT
cdr3_aa: CASSQDEADTQYF

v_call: TRBV20-1
j_call: TRBJ2-7
clone_size: few
d_call: TRBD2
cdr3_nt: TGCAGTGCTAGCAGACTAGCGGGGGCCCACGAGCAGTACTTC
cdr3_aa: CSASRLAGAHEQYF

v_call: TRBV12-3/TRBV12-4
j_call: TRBJ2-3
clone_size: NA
d_call: NA
cdr3_nt: TGTGCCAGCAGTTTTGGGGCCCCAGATACGCAGTATTTT
cdr3_aa: CASSFGAPDTQYF

v_call: TRBV28
j_call: TRBJ2-7
clone_size: NA
d_call: NA
cdr3_nt: TGTGCCAGCAGCAACACGGGACTGAGCTACGAGCAGTACTTC
cdr3_aa: CASSNTGLSYEQYF

v_call: TRBV29-1
j_call: TRBJ2-1
clone_size: few
d_call: NA
cdr3_nt: TGCAGCGTTAAACATGGGGATTACAATGAGCAGTTCTTC
cdr3_aa: CSVKHGDYNEQFF

v_call: TRBV10-1
j_call: TRBJ2-1
clone_size: few
d_call: TRBD1
cdr3_nt: TGCGCCAGCAGTGAAGGGACAGGGGTGGGCGAGCAGTTCTTC
cdr3_aa: CASSEGTGVGEQFF

v_call: TRBV20-1
j_call: TRBJ2-3
clone_size: NA
d_call: NA
cdr3_nt: TGCAGTGCTAGGCCGGGCCACCGTAATACGCAGTATTTT
cdr3_aa: CSARPGHRNTQYF

v_call: TRBV2
j_call: TRBJ2-5
clone_size: NA
d_call: NA
cdr3_nt: TGTGCCAGCAGTGCTGGGCGGAGGGAGACCCAGTACTTC
cdr3_aa: CASSAGRRETQYF

v_call: TRBV25-1
j_call: TRBJ1-2
clone_size: NA
d_call: NA
cdr3_nt: TGTGCCAGCAGTGAAACCCCGGGGTATGGCTACACCTTC
cdr3_aa: CASSETPGYGYTF

v_call: TRBV12-3/TRBV12-4
j_call: TRBJ2-6
clone_size: few
d_call: NA
cdr3_nt: TGTGCCAGCAGTTTCGTTGGGGGGGCCAACGTCCTGACTTTC
cdr3_aa: CASSFVGGANVLTF

v_call: TRBV20-1
j_call: TRBJ2-3
clone_size: many
d_call: TRBD1
cdr3_nt: TGCAGTGCCGGGGACAGGGGCACAGATACGCAGTATTTT
cdr3_aa: CSAGDRGTDTQYF

v_call: TRBV9
j_call: TRBJ2-1
clone_size: few
d_call: TRBD2
cdr3_nt: TGTGCCAGCGCGGGGGGCGAGTACGATGAGCAGTTCTTC
cdr3_aa: CASAGGEYDEQFF

v_call: TRBV7-9
j_call: TRBJ2-5
clone_size: few
d_call: NA
cdr3_nt: TGTGCCAGCAGCTTAGTGAGGGCAGAAGAGACCCAGTACTTC
cdr3_aa: CASSLVRAEETQYF

v_call: TRBV20-1
j_call: TRBJ1-2
clone_size: few
d_call: TRBD1
cdr3_nt: TGCAGTGCTAGAGATTTAGGGGGCAGGTTTGATGGCTACACCTTC
cdr3_aa: CSARDLGGRFDGYTF

v_call: TRBV29-1
j_call: TRBJ2-7
clone_size: NA
d_call: NA
cdr3_nt: TGCAGCGTTGATCTAGGCGGAAACGAGCAGTACTTC
cdr3_aa: CSVDLGGNEQYF

v_call: TRBV10-3
j_call: TRBJ1-4
clone_size: few
d_call: TRBD1
cdr3_nt: TGTGCCATCAGTGAGACCGGGACAGGGAATGAAAAACTGTTTTTT
cdr3_aa: CAISETGTGNEKLFF

v_call: TRBV12-3/TRBV12-4
j_call: TRBJ2-2
clone_size: few
d_call: TRBD1
cdr3_nt: TGTGCCAGCAGTCGACCGGGACAGGAGAACACCGGGGAGCTGTTTTTT
cdr3_aa: CASSRPGQENTGELFF

v_call: TRBV20-1
j_call: TRBJ1-2
clone_size: few
d_call: NA
cdr3_nt: TGCAGTGCCCCTACAGCCTATGGCTACACCTTC
cdr3_aa: CSAPTAYGYTF